This entry lists 17 T cell receptor beta chains sequenced from one sample in a study of shared clonotypes between healthy human individuals. Profiling relied on immunoSEQ multiplex PCR, and the TCRdb table lists in-frame clones only, not all of them. The repertoire holds some 900,000 clones, with over 60% as singletons. The specimen sequenced was memory CD4+ T cells sorted from blood. Subset noted: CD45RA-negative fraction. The receptors originated from a man younger than 35 in good health.

As regards this clone: A read error may account for a junction end that differs from germline. CDR3 DNA: TGTGCCAGCAGCTTCGGGGGCAGCCAAGGGACCCAGTACTTC. Protein: CASSFGGSQGTQYF. This rearrangement joins TRBV5-4 to TRBJ2-5, with D perhaps TRBD1 or TRBD2 (6 bases each). The CDR3 totals 14 residues. CDR1 and CDR2 (germline): SGHNT, YYREEE (reference sequence).

V is TRBV5-3 and J is TRBJ2-2; no clear D. TRBV5-3 is an ORF, with its function uncertain. The length of the CDR3 is 15 residues. V was shortened by 4 bases and J by 4 bases, with 14 bases between the two germline ends. In nucleotides, the CDR3 is TGTGCCAGAAGCCCGCCGAAGTTGGTCACCGGGGAGCTGTTTTTT. This encodes CARSPPKLVTGELFF.

The rearrangement joins TRBV5-1 to TRBJ2-3; 11 bases map to TRBD2. This CDR3 has 15 amino acids. Losses at the gene ends were 2 bases for V and 6 bases for J; bases not matched to a gene: 5. The germline gives CDR1 SGHRS, CDR2 YFSETQ. CDR3 bases: TGCGCCAGCAGCTTAAGTAGCGGGAGGGCCGATACGCAGTATTTT. Encoded protein: CASSLSSGRADTQYF. The whole variable domain, remainder taken from reference TRBV5-1 and TRBJ2-3, is KAGVTQTPRYLIKTRGQQVTLSCSPISGHRSVSWYQQTPGQGLQFLFEYFSETQRNKGNFPGRFSGRQFSNSRSEMNVSTLELGDSALYLCASSLSSGRADTQYFGPGTRLTVL.

This chain uses TRBV7-8 with TRBJ2-5; 8 positions match TRBD2. CDR3 length equals 16 residues. Germline V gene sequence: CDR1 SGHVS, CDR2 FQNEAQ. J was trimmed by 1 base and V by 5 bases; bases with no gene match: 9. DNA of the CDR3: TGTGCCAGCAGCCCTTTAGCGGGGCGACTCCAAGAGACCCAGTACTTC. Translating it yields CASSPLAGRLQETQYF.

This clone was observed a handful of times. The chain joins TRBV6-5 to TRBJ1-2, with TRBD1 matching over 10 bases. Per the germline V gene, CDR1 is MNHEY and CDR2 is SVGAGI. Trimming at V came to 5 bases and at J to 2 bases, leaving 2 bases not matched to a gene. This CDR3 region has 14 residues. The CDR3 here is CASSPGQGNYGYTF. CDR3 DNA sequence: TGTGCCAGCAGTCCGGGACAGGGGAACTATGGCTACACCTTC.

This rearrangement joins TRBV9 to TRBJ2-2; maybe TRBD1 (5 bases). V dropped 0 bases and J dropped 5 bases, with 14 bases sitting between them. The CDR3 extends over 16 amino acids. CDR1 is SGDLS, CDR2 YYNGEE, per germline. This chain's CDR3 is CASSVGGPRSTGELFF. In DNA, the CDR3 is TGTGCCAGCAGCGTAGGGGGCCCGCGTTCTACCGGGGAGCTGTTTTTT.

The V call is TRBV27, the J call TRBJ2-5, with D tentatively TRBD2 (6 bases). The CDR3 loop spans 15 amino acids. V lost 1 base and J lost 1, with 10 bases in between. In germline, CDR1 is MNHEY, CDR2 SMNVEV (reference sequence). CDR3 in amino acids: CASSLFVGGQETQYF. The CDR3 bases are TGTGCCAGCAGTTTATTCGTGGGGGGCCAAGAGACCCAGTACTTC.

The chain employs TRBV13 and TRBJ1-1, with TRBD1 matching 9 bases. V was pared by 2 bases and J by 6 bases, with 7 bases of the junction left unmatched. Germline assignment: CDR1 PRHDT and CDR2 FYEKMQ (reference sequence). The CDR3 has 15 amino acids. The CDR3 nucleotides read TGTGCCAGCAGCTTAAGTTGGACAGGGGTTCCTGAAGCTTTCTTT. Its translation: CASSLSWTGVPEAFF.

The chain carries TRBV7-2 and TRBJ1-1; TRBD1 agrees at 8 bases. The germline V gene encodes CDR1 SGHTA and CDR2 FQGNSA. The CDR3 is made up of 15 amino acids. Germline trimming cut 1 base from V and 12 bases from J; bases unmatched to any gene: 13. CDR3 residues: CASSLVWTGKVVTFF. CDR3 coding DNA: TGTGCCAGCAGCTTAGTTTGGACAGGGAAGGTTGTAACTTTCTTT.

This clone was detected only a few times. V usage is TRBV29-1 and J usage is TRBJ2-3; 8 bases are shared with TRBD2. CDR1 is SQVTM and CDR2 is ANQGSEA in the germline V gene. The CDR3 consists of 15 residues. The J segment lost 5 bases and the V segment lost 8 bases, leaving 15 bases of the junction unmatched. The CDR3: CSPAAVAGYGDTQYF. The CDR3 nucleotides are TGCAGCCCTGCAGCTGTAGCGGGGTATGGAGATACGCAGTATTTT.

The rearrangement uses TRBV5-1 and TRBJ2-5, with D perhaps TRBD1 or TRBD2 (6 bases each). Germline CDR1 reads SGHRS; CDR2 reads YFSETQ. CDR3 length: 18 amino acids. Trimming took 5 bases from V and 2 from J, leaving 25 bases between them. The CDR3 region is CASSLEGVTGRPQETQYF. The DNA for the CDR3 is TGCGCCAGCAGTCTGGAGGGGGTTACAGGGAGACCACAAGAGACCCAGTACTTC.

The CDR3 sequence: CAWSVLAGAYGQFF. The CDR3 DNA follows: TGTGCCTGGAGTGTACTAGCGGGGGCCTACGGACAGTTCTTC. The chain employs TRBV30 and TRBJ2-1, with TRBD2 matching 11 bases. Germline V gene data show CDR1 as GTSNPN and CDR2 as SVGIG (reference sequence). This CDR3 has 14 residues. The trim removed 0 bases at V and 13 bases at J, leaving 8 bases unmatched.

The chain recombines TRBV7-8 with TRBJ1-2; tentative D call: TRBD1 (5 bases). The length of the CDR3 is 20 residues. V dropped 4 bases and J dropped 10 bases, with 37 bases sitting between them. Germline loops: CDR1 SGHVS, CDR2 FQNEAQ. Here the CDR3 reads CASSSRDGYFMSDTLPIYTF. In nucleotides, the CDR3 is TGTGCCAGCAGCTCCCGGGACGGTTACTTCATGTCTGATACCTTACCTATCTACACCTTC.

V and J are TRBV6-4 and TRBJ2-7; 8 bases are a match to TRBD2. This CDR3 spans 15 amino acids. The V gene's germline CDR1 is MRHNA and CDR2 SNTAGT. Germline trimming cut 9 bases from V and 2 bases from J; bases unmatched to any gene: 12. The chain's CDR3 is CARPGAGEITYEQYF. The CDR3 coding sequence is TGTGCCAGACCAGGAGCGGGAGAAATCACCTACGAGCAGTACTTC.

This clone was recorded a few times. V is TRBV11-2 and J is TRBJ1-2, with 10 bases fitting TRBD1. The trim removed 5 bases at V and 5 bases at J, leaving 5 bases unmatched. CDR3 length: 14 amino acids. Germline V gene lookup returns CDR1 SGHAT and CDR2 FQNNGV. For the CDR3, the DNA is TGTGCCAGCAGCGGTGGGACAGGGGTGTATGGCTACACCTTC. As protein: CASSGGTGVYGYTF.

The CDR3 spells CATHGDSYEQYF. CDR3 bases: TGTGCCACCCACGGGGACTCCTACGAGCAGTACTTC. J is TRBJ2-7 and V is TRBV28, with D perhaps TRBD2 (5 bases). V was cut by 10 bases and J by 0 bases, with 10 bases left in between. The CDR3 is made up of 12 amino acids. Germline CDR1 reads MDHEN; CDR2 reads SYDVKM.

The chain uses TRBV6-1 and TRBJ2-3; TRBD2 is a possible D gene (6 bases). Germline lookup yields CDR1 MNHNS and CDR2 SASEGT. CDR3 size: 14 residues. The V and J ends lost 0 bases and 4 bases respectively, with 8 bases between them. This CDR3 reads CASSEARGPDTQYF. CDR3 DNA sequence: TGTGCCAGCAGTGAAGCGCGGGGTCCAGATACGCAGTATTTT.